Following are 30 T cell receptor beta chains from one sample sequenced in a study of blood T cell repertoires in COVID-19. Sequencing was performed with immunoSEQ multiplex PCR; in TCRdb, only in-frame clones are kept and a portion is missing. The sample comprises fewer than 300,000 clones, roughly 92% of which are singletons, and over 2% rests with the top ten. Sequenced sample: peripheral blood. The receptors were gathered from a woman in her 30s with COVID-19, enrolled during active disease.

This chain connects TRBV3-1 (or the pseudogene TRBV3-2) to TRBJ2-1; 7 bases fit TRBD2. With V trimmed by 1 base and J by 4 bases, 4 bases remained unmatched. Germline CDR1 is LGHDT and CDR2 is YNNKEL (reference sequence). CDR3 length: 15 amino acids. As DNA, the CDR3 is TGTGCCAGCAGCCAAGTGGGAGGGAGATACAATGAGCAGTTCTTC. It encodes CASSQVGGRYNEQFF.

The CDR3 DNA follows: TGCAGCGTTGGTTCGTTGAGGGGGCCTCACCTTAATTCACCCCTCCACTTT. This translates into CSVGSLRGPHLNSPLHF. V is TRBV29-1 and J is TRBJ1-6, with 7 positions matching TRBD1. CDR1 and CDR2 (germline): SQVTM, ANQGSEA. V shed 4 bases, J shed 6 bases, and the junction held 15 bases outside the gene matches. The CDR3 consists of 17 residues.

CDR3 region: CASSSLDSNYGYTF. CDR3 coding DNA: TGTGCCAGCAGCTCCTTGGACAGCAACTATGGCTACACCTTC. The rearrangement links TRBV7-6 to TRBJ1-2; D perhaps matches TRBD1 (6 bases). The V end lost 4 bases, the J end lost 2 bases, and 11 bases lay between the germline ends. Germline V CDR1 and CDR2: SGHVS, FNYEAQ. This CDR3 is built from 14 residues.

The chain recombines TRBV19 with TRBJ1-1; D not certain. Looked up from germline, CDR1 is LNHDA and CDR2 is SQIVND (reference sequence). This CDR3 contains 13 residues. The V end was cut by 6 bases, the J end by 0 bases, with 8 bases between. CDR3 sequence: CASSYSLNTEAFF. The CDR3 nucleotides read TGTGCCAGTAGCTACAGCTTGAACACTGAAGCTTTCTTT.

The chain couples TRBV5-1 to TRBJ2-5; D possibly corresponds to TRBD1 (6 bases). V gave up 3 bases and J gave up 0 bases, with 15 bases separating them. This CDR3 region has 16 residues. Germline CDR1 and CDR2: SGHRS and YFSETQ. CDR3 protein: CASSSYRVGNQETQYF. CDR3 in DNA: TGCGCCAGCAGCTCCTACAGGGTGGGGAACCAAGAGACCCAGTACTTC.

The rearrangement links TRBV28 to TRBJ2-3, with 7 nucleotides matching TRBD2. Looked up from germline, CDR1 is MDHEN and CDR2 is SYDVKM. The CDR3 loop spans 15 amino acids. V shed 6 bases, J shed 2 bases, and the junction held 8 bases outside the gene matches. Here the CDR3 DNA reads TGTGCCAGCAGGACACGGGGGGATCACACAGATACGCAGTATTTT. It yields the protein CASRTRGDHTDTQYF.

The chain is built from TRBV27 and TRBJ1-1; no definite D call. Germline V CDR1 and CDR2: MNHEY, SMNVEV (reference sequence). This CDR3 has 14 amino acids. Trimming removed 2 bases at V and 6 bases at J, with 13 bases between. The chain's CDR3 is CASSLRRESSEAFF. The CDR3 bases are TGTGCCAGCAGTTTACGGAGGGAATCGTCTGAAGCTTTCTTT.

This clone was picked up a small number of times. The chain employs TRBV2 and TRBJ2-7; D may be TRBD1 (6 bases). The germline gives CDR1 SNHLY, CDR2 FYNNEI. The CDR3 extends over 16 amino acids. The V gene lost 0 bases and the J gene lost 3 bases, with 15 bases spanning the gap. This CDR3 is CASSEALQAGDYEQYF. Here the CDR3 DNA reads TGTGCCAGCAGTGAAGCGCTTCAGGCAGGGGACTACGAGCAGTACTTC.

The genes are TRBV10-2 and TRBJ1-5; no clear D gene. CDR3 length: 19 amino acids. CDR1 is WSHSY and CDR2 is SAAADI in the germline V gene. V was pared by 8 bases and J by 4 bases, with 30 bases between. CDR3 coding DNA: TGCGCCAGCCCCTTCAATGGCCCAAAAGCTAAACGAGGGAATCAGCCCCAGCATTTT. This encodes CASPFNGPKAKRGNQPQHF.

The V call is TRBV6-5, the J call TRBJ1-5, with D perhaps TRBD1 (6 bases). CDR1 is MNHEY, CDR2 SVGAGI, per germline. V shed 6 bases and J shed 0 bases, with 9 bases lying between them. The length of the CDR3 is 14 residues. CDR3 residues: CASSWTDSNQPQHF. For the CDR3, the DNA is TGTGCCAGCAGCTGGACAGATAGCAATCAGCCCCAGCATTTT.

The gene calls are TRBV7-2 and TRBJ1-3; D not certain. The CDR3 contains 14 residues. Germline V gene data show CDR1 as SGHTA and CDR2 as FQGNSA. V lost 1 base to trimming and J lost 0 bases, with 4 bases between them. In nucleotides, the CDR3 is TGTGCCAGCAGCTTAGTAATCTCTGGAAACACCATATATTTT. Amino acids: CASSLVISGNTIYF.

The chain joins TRBV5-1 to TRBJ1-2, with D tentatively TRBD1 (6 bases). Trimming left V 3 bases short and J 4 bases short, with 16 bases between. The CDR3 consists of 15 residues. Germline lookup yields CDR1 SGHRS and CDR2 YFSETQ. The CDR3: CASSSLQQGGYGYTF. CDR3 sequence (DNA): TGCGCCAGCAGCTCCCTCCAACAGGGTGGCTATGGCTACACCTTC.

CDR3 amino acids: CASSRTGTGFDEQFF. CDR3 nucleotides: TGTGCCAGCAGCCGAACCGGGACAGGGTTCGATGAGCAGTTCTTC. The V call is TRBV5-8, the J call TRBJ2-1; 9 nucleotides agree with TRBD1. Germline trimming cut 4 bases from V and 8 bases from J; bases unmatched to any gene: 10. The CDR3 is 15 residues long. Germline lookup yields CDR1 SGHTS and CDR2 YDEGEE.

This clone was recorded only once. The rearrangement joins TRBV4-1 to TRBJ2-7; 7 nucleotides agree with TRBD1. CDR3 size: 16 residues. The germline gives CDR1 MGHRA, CDR2 YSYEKL. V trimming: 3 bases; J trimming: 2 bases; junction bases outside the gene matches: 10. CDR3 in amino acids: CASSHRPDRRTYEQYF. The CDR3 DNA is TGCGCCAGCAGCCATCGACCGGACAGGAGGACCTACGAGCAGTACTTC.

This chain links TRBV9 with TRBJ2-7; D call uncertain. The CDR3 is 13 residues long. Germline V gene data show CDR1 as SGDLS and CDR2 as YYNGEE. V gave up 0 bases and J gave up 0 bases, with 4 bases separating them. CDR3 nucleotides: TGTGCCAGCAGCGTAGGGAGCTCCTACGAGCAGTACTTC. Translated, it gives CASSVGSSYEQYF.

The chain recombines TRBV7-3 with TRBJ2-7; 7 bases fit TRBD2. After removal of 6 bases from V and 4 bases from J, the junction contained 12 bases not matched to a gene. This CDR3 contains 15 residues. Germline CDR1 is SGHTA and CDR2 is FQGTGA. DNA for the CDR3: TGTGCCAGCAGTATCCAGGCGGGAGAAGCTTACGAGCAGTACTTC. Translated: CASSIQAGEAYEQYF.

This clone appeared a single time. The rearrangement uses TRBV6-5 and TRBJ2-7; D is perhaps TRBD2 (5 bases). This CDR3 has 10 residues. V lost 8 bases, J lost 4 bases, and 6 bases lay in between. Germline assignment: CDR1 MNHEY and CDR2 SVGAGI. CDR3 nucleotide sequence: TGTGCCAGCGGGAGATACGAGCAGTACTTC. This gives the protein CASGRYEQYF.

V gene TRBV18 combines with J gene TRBJ2-5; perhaps TRBD1 as D (6 bases). Per germline, CDR1 KGHSH and CDR2 LQKENI. V lost 3 bases, J lost 5 bases, and 16 bases lay in between. The CDR3 covers 15 residues. The CDR3 sequence: CASSPGRDTLETQYF. CDR3 in DNA: TGTGCCAGCTCACCCGGTCGGGACACCTTGGAGACCCAGTACTTC.

DNA of the CDR3: TGTGCCAGCAGCTTAGCGGTCAGTCGGAACACTGAAGCTTTCTTT. This sequence encodes CASSLAVSRNTEAFF. This chain uses TRBV5-4 with TRBJ1-1; D remains unclear. CDR3 length: 15 residues. V was cut by 2 bases and J by 1 base, with 12 bases left in between. Germline CDR1 is SGHNT and CDR2 is YYREEE (reference sequence).

This chain connects TRBV5-4 to TRBJ2-7, with a possible D match to TRBD2 (6 bases). V was clipped by 0 bases and J by 3 bases, with 10 bases between them. The CDR3 is 14 residues long. Per germline, CDR1 SGHNT and CDR2 YYREEE (reference sequence). The CDR3 loop is CASSLGTEGYEQYF. The CDR3 nucleotides read TGTGCCAGCAGCTTGGGGACGGAGGGCTACGAGCAGTACTTC.

This chain joins TRBV30 and TRBJ2-7; 11 bases align to TRBD1. The V and J ends lost 3 bases and 3 bases, in that order; junction bases with no gene match: 7. CDR1 and CDR2 (germline): GTSNPN, SVGIG (reference sequence). The CDR3 extends over 15 amino acids. The DNA for the CDR3 is TGTGCCTGGAGGCCTTACGGGACAGGGGGCTACGAGCAGTACTTC. It is translated as CAWRPYGTGGYEQYF.

The chain combines TRBV7-6 with TRBJ1-3; D is perhaps TRBD1 (6 bases). The CDR3 loop spans 17 amino acids. Germline CDR1 SGHVS, CDR2 FNYEAQ. V lost 5 bases and J lost 0, with 17 bases in between. The DNA for the CDR3 is TGTGCCAGCAGCCTAAGTACAGGGATTTACTCTGGAAACACCATATATTTT. Encoded protein: CASSLSTGIYSGNTIYF.

The J gene is TRBJ2-1, the V gene TRBV28, with 14 bases lining up with TRBD2. J gave up 15 bases and V 5 bases, and 9 bases lay outside the gene matches. Germline CDR1 MDHEN, CDR2 SYDVKM. The CDR3 has 14 residues. The CDR3 DNA sequence: TGTGCCAGCAGTCCAGGACTAGCGGGAGGTCGTAGGTTCTTC. Amino acid sequence: CASSPGLAGGRRFF.

V is TRBV9 and J is TRBJ1-3, with D maybe TRBD1 (6 bases). V was pared by 4 bases and J by 2 bases, with 16 bases between. The CDR3 contains 16 residues. CDR1 is SGDLS, CDR2 YYNGEE, per germline. CDR3 in DNA: TGTGCCAGCAGCATCAACCCCCGGGACACTGGAAACACCATATATTTT. This sequence encodes CASSINPRDTGNTIYF.

The J gene is TRBJ2-1, the V gene TRBV28; D may be TRBD2 (6 bases). CDR3 size: 16 residues. Germline assignment: CDR1 MDHEN and CDR2 SYDVKM. V was shortened by 4 bases and J by 0 bases, with 13 bases between the two germline ends. CDR3 sequence (DNA): TGTGCCAGCAGTTCCCCCCAGCGGGCCTCCTACAATGAGCAGTTCTTC. It yields the protein CASSSPQRASYNEQFF.

The CDR3 coding sequence is TGTGCCAGCAGCTTAGTTGGCCAGGGGCTCCATGGCTACACCTTC. This translates into CASSLVGQGLHGYTF. The chain recombines TRBV13 with TRBJ1-2; tentative D call: TRBD1 (6 bases). CDR1 PRHDT and CDR2 FYEKMQ come from the germline V gene (reference sequence). The CDR3 sequence is 15 residues long. Between the trimmed V and J ends, which lost 1 base and 6 bases, there was a span of 15 bases.

V and J are TRBV19 and TRBJ2-1; 8 bases map to TRBD2. Germline V gives CDR1 LNHDA, CDR2 SQIVND (reference sequence). The CDR3 totals 13 residues. J was trimmed by 7 bases and V by 9 bases; bases with no gene match: 8. The CDR3 nucleotides are TGTGCCAGAAACCGGGGACTAGGGAATGAGCAGTTCTTC. Its translation: CARNRGLGNEQFF. The whole variable domain, remainder taken from reference TRBV19 and TRBJ2-1, is DGGITQSPKYLFRKEGQNVTLSCEQNLNHDAMYWYRQDPGQGLRLIYYSQIVNDFQKGDIAEGYSVSREKKESFPLTVTSAQKNPTAFYLCARNRGLGNEQFFGPGTRLTVL.

The V and J genes are TRBV28 and TRBJ2-5; D is possibly TRBD2 (5 bases). The germline V gene encodes CDR1 MDHEN and CDR2 SYDVKM. There are 16 residues in the CDR3. Trimming removed 8 bases at V and 1 base at J, with 20 bases between. The CDR3 region has the DNA TGTGCCAGCTCGTCTGCTGGGGAGCTTGGCCAAGAGACCCAGTACTTC. Protein sequence: CASSSAGELGQETQYF.

The genes are TRBV28 and TRBJ1-6; 7 bases match TRBD1. With 5 bases clipped from V and 0 bases from J, the junction kept 10 bases outside the gene matches. Germline values: CDR1 MDHEN, CDR2 SYDVKM. This CDR3 has 18 residues. CDR3 nucleotides: TGTGCCAGCAGTCAACCGACAGGGCGTAGCTCCTATAATTCACCCCTCCACTTT. It codes for CASSQPTGRSSYNSPLHF.

Here the CDR3 reads CASSVPPGGSSYNEQFF. DNA for the CDR3: TGTGCCAGCAGTGTACCCCCAGGGGGTAGTTCCTACAATGAGCAGTTCTTC. The chain is built from TRBV2 and TRBJ2-1; 7 bases line up with TRBD1. After removal of 4 bases from V and 1 base from J, the junction contained 10 bases not matched to a gene. From germline, CDR1 is SNHLY and CDR2 FYNNEI. The CDR3 spans 17 residues.